One sample yielded the 2 T cell receptor beta chains listed below, sequenced in a study of cytomegalovirus exposure and HLA in healthy donors. Primers included in the PCR were 60 Vbeta and 13 Jbeta primers. Produced via immunoSEQ multiplex PCR; TCRdb's table is partial and in-frame only. The sample lists about 190,000 clones; about 85% were seen once. The sample taken for sequencing was PBMCs. These receptors were obtained from a woman between 45 and 60 years old in good health and CMV-seronegative.

The V call is TRBV27, the J call TRBJ1-2; D is uncertain. The CDR3 totals 16 residues. Germline loops: CDR1 MNHEY, CDR2 SMNVEV (reference sequence). V was trimmed by 3 bases and J by 7 bases, leaving 21 bases between them. CDR3 amino acids: CASSFLVTGGRSGYTF. The CDR3 coding sequence is TGTGCCAGCAGTTTTTTAGTTACCGGAGGGAGGAGTGGCTACACCTTC.

This clone occurred once. The chain uses TRBV28 and TRBJ1-5; a possible D gene is TRBD1 (5 bases). Trimming left V 6 bases short and J 0 bases short, with 12 bases between. Germline-derived CDR1 and CDR2 are MDHEN and SYDVKM. The CDR3 covers 15 residues. The CDR3 coding sequence is TGTGCCAGCAGGATAGGGACTTATAGCAATCAGCCCCAGCATTTT. Its protein is CASRIGTYSNQPQHF.